Listed below are T cell receptor beta chains from one sample, sequenced in a study of blood T cell repertoires in COVID-19. Data came from immunoSEQ multiplex PCR; TCRdb stores just in-frame clones and leaves some out. Here the sample spans under 450,000 clones, about 89% being singletons. Specimen: peripheral blood. The receptors here all came from a woman aged 40 to 50 with COVID-19, enrolled during active disease. The conserved cysteine and the conserved F or W are not part of the CDR3 here. Fields, in order: clone size, J gene, V gene, CDR3 protein. Size tells how often a clone was seen (once, few, many) or the class of an expanded clone, and some rows leave it out.

clone_size: .
j_call: TRBJ1-2
v_call: TRBV6-5
cdr3_aa: ASSYSQGGYT

clone_size: .
j_call: TRBJ1-3
v_call: TRBV10-3
cdr3_aa: AISEQGLNTIY

clone_size: many
j_call: TRBJ2-3
v_call: TRBV2
cdr3_aa: ASMNLAGGITDTQY

clone_size: .
j_call: TRBJ2-1
v_call: TRBV10-3
cdr3_aa: AIAARNEQF

clone_size: .
j_call: TRBJ1-6
v_call: TRBV27
cdr3_aa: ASKLGARSPLH

clone_size: .
j_call: TRBJ2-3
v_call: TRBV6-5
cdr3_aa: ASTEERADTQY

clone_size: .
j_call: TRBJ1-5
v_call: TRBV28
cdr3_aa: ASSLSGQGSQPQH

clone_size: .
j_call: TRBJ2-3
v_call: TRBV24-1
cdr3_aa: ATSPRGAGTDTQY

clone_size: .
j_call: TRBJ1-3
v_call: TRBV6-6
cdr3_aa: ATERNSGNTIY

clone_size: .
j_call: TRBJ1-3
v_call: TRBV7-6
cdr3_aa: ASSLARPGSGNTIY

clone_size: .
j_call: TRBJ1-2
v_call: TRBV28
cdr3_aa: ASSLDRGRSGYT

clone_size: .
j_call: TRBJ2-3
v_call: TRBV29-1
cdr3_aa: SVSGTGGTDTQY

clone_size: .
j_call: TRBJ2-7
v_call: TRBV7-9
cdr3_aa: ASSVRDFYEQY